A selection of T cell receptor beta chains follows, all from one sample in a study of T cells in localized non-small cell lung cancer. Some clones are missing from TCRdb's copy, which holds only in-frame ones; the method was immunoSEQ multiplex PCR. Among about 28,000 clones listed, around 93% were seen once. The sample was peripheral blood, taken before any cancer treatment. These receptors originate from an older female donor with stage I lung adenocarcinoma. Each CDR3 is given with its conserved first and last residue. A D gene is named only where the DNA matches it firmly. Only some rows state a clone size, as once, few, many or a class for expanded clones.

TRBJ1-3 | TRBV18 | once | 16 | . | TGTGCCAGCTCACAACCCAGTGGGGGGCCTGGAAACACCATATATTTT | CASSQPSGGPGNTIYF
TRBJ2-7 | TRBV7-9 | . | 14 | . | TGTGCCAGCAGCTTAATTGATAGCGCCTACGAGCAGTACTTC | CASSLIDSAYEQYF
TRBJ1-5 | TRBV7-9 | . | 13 | . | TGTGCCAGCAGCACCGAGGGAAATCAGCCCCAGCATTTT | CASSTEGNQPQHF
TRBJ2-1 | TRBV2 | once | 13 | . | TGTGCCAGCATTTTCCTAGGGAGCAATGAGCAGTTCTTC | CASIFLGSNEQFF
TRBJ1-4 | TRBV6-6 | . | 16 | . | TGTGCCAGCAGTTACCACGACCGTGCAACTAATGAAAAACTGTTTTTT | CASSYHDRATNEKLFF
TRBJ2-4 | TRBV5-4 | . | 15 | . | TGTGCCAGCAGCGCCCAGGGGTTAGGGGGAAACATTCAGTACTTC | CASSAQGLGGNIQYF
TRBJ2-5 | TRBV9 | . | 14 | . | TGTGCCAGCAGTGTCCAGGGGGAGGCGGAGACCCAGTACTTC | CASSVQGEAETQYF
TRBJ2-5 | TRBV11-1 | . | 13 | . | TGTGCCAGCAGCTTAACGCTAGAGGAGACCCAGTACTTC | CASSLTLEETQYF
TRBJ2-3 | TRBV10-2 | once | 13 | . | TGCGCCAGCAAGATCAGCGGGACAGATACGCAGTATTTT | CASKISGTDTQYF
TRBJ1-2 | TRBV5-1 | . | 16 | . | TGCGCCAGCATGAGGGACTCCGGCAACCCTAACTATGGCTACACCTTC | CASMRDSGNPNYGYTF
TRBJ2-3 | TRBV2 | . | 13 | TRBD2 | TGTGCCAGCAGGACTAGCGGAACAGATACGCAGTATTTT | CASRTSGTDTQYF
TRBJ1-2 | TRBV6-1 | . | 13 | TRBD1 | TGTGCCAGCAGAGAGGGACAGCGCTATGGCTACACCTTC | CASREGQRYGYTF
TRBJ1-5 | TRBV28 | . | 15 | . | TGTGCCAGCAGCCCCCCCGGCGGCGCCAATCAGCCCCAGCATTTT | CASSPPGGANQPQHF
TRBJ1-1 | TRBV28 | . | 13 | . | TGTGCCCTCGTCCCGACAGGGAACACTGAAGCTTTCTTT | CALVPTGNTEAFF
TRBJ1-1 | TRBV30 | once | 12 | . | TGTGCCTGGATGCAGGCGAACACTGAAGCTTTCTTT | CAWMQANTEAFF
TRBJ2-3 | TRBV6-6 | . | 12 | . | TGTGCCAGCAGTTACTCGTCAGATACGCAGTATTTT | CASSYSSDTQYF
TRBJ1-1 | TRBV15 | . | 15 | . | TGTGCCACCAGCAGACCGATGCCGGCGAGCAGTGAAGCTTTCTTT | CATSRPMPASSEAFF
TRBJ1-1 | TRBV28 | . | 13 | . | TGTGCCAGCAGTTTAAACACGAACACTGAAGCTTTCTTT | CASSLNTNTEAFF
TRBJ1-5 | TRBV2 | . | 15 | TRBD1 | TGTGCCAGCAGTATCGGACAGGGAGGCAATCAGCCCCAGCATTTT | CASSIGQGGNQPQHF
TRBJ2-1 | TRBV19 | . | 15 | . | TGTGCCAGTAGTATACGGCAGGGTGGTTTCAATGAGCAGTTCTTC | CASSIRQGGFNEQFF
TRBJ1-4 | TRBV5-1 | . | 14 | TRBD1 | TGCGCCAGCAGCTCGGGGACAGGGGGCGGAAAACTGTTTTTT | CASSSGTGGGKLFF
TRBJ2-7 | TRBV5-8 | once | 13 | . | TGTGCCAGCAGCTTGGTCAGGGGTGGCGAGCAGTACTTC | CASSLVRGGEQYF
TRBJ1-4 | TRBV18 | . | 15 | . | TGTGCCAGCTCACCGGGACTGACTTTGAATGAAAAACTGTTTTTT | CASSPGLTLNEKLFF
TRBJ2-5 | TRBV29-1 | . | 12 | TRBD1 | TGCAGCTCCCGGACAGGGCAAGAGACCCAGTACTTC | CSSRTGQETQYF
TRBJ1-4 | TRBV28 | . | 13 | . | TGTGCCAGCAGTAGCGCAACTAATGAAAAACTGTTTTTT | CASSSATNEKLFF
TRBJ2-5 | TRBV7-9 | . | 17 | . | TGTGCCTTGGGCAGGGGAATCCCCACGAAGGGCCAAGAGACCCAGTACTTC | CALGRGIPTKGQETQYF
TRBJ2-2 | TRBV2 | . | 15 | TRBD2 | TGTGCCAGCACCTCCAGCCTAGCGGGAGCCGGGGAGCTGTTTTTT | CASTSSLAGAGELFF
TRBJ2-2 | TRBV4-1 | once | 16 | . | TGCGCCAGCAGCTTTCCAGGGGGCGGGGGCACCGGGGAGCTGTTTTTT | CASSFPGGGGTGELFF
TRBJ1-1 | TRBV27 | once | 16 | . | TGTGCCAGCAGTCGCGCGAAAGGGACGGGGAACACTGAAGCTTTCTTT | CASSRAKGTGNTEAFF
TRBJ2-5 | TRBV7-9 | . | 13 | . | TGTGCCAGCAGCTTACCGTCCAAAGAGACCCAGTACTTC | CASSLPSKETQYF
TRBJ2-1 | TRBV5-1 | . | 14 | TRBD2 | TGCGCCAGCAGCTTGGCTCCTAGCGGGAATGAGCAGTTCTTC | CASSLAPSGNEQFF
TRBJ1-4 | TRBV5-4 | . | 12 | . | TGTGCCAGTAGTCTGATGAATGAAAAACTGTTTTTT | CASSLMNEKLFF
TRBJ2-1 | TRBV4-1 | . | 14 | . | TGCGCCAGCAGCCAAGGGGTCAGACCCAATGAGCAGTTCTTC | CASSQGVRPNEQFF